The T cell receptor beta chain under discussion was sequenced for a study of blood T cell repertoires in COVID-19. Study context: Researchers got acute and convalescent COVID-19 samples from the United States, Italy and Spain.

Participants came from under 30 US areas, aged about 18 to 95 years. In assigning cohorts, the study relied on participant-reported clinical history. Repertoires were generated with immunoSEQ multiplex PCR, while TCRdb's copy carries only in-frame clones and drops some. The sample contains 60,000 to 75,000 clones, under 80% of which appear only once. The V and J ends lost 7 bases and 6 bases, in that order; junction bases with no gene match: 7. CDR1 and CDR2 from the germline V gene are KGHDR and SFDVKD. The CDR3 has 14 residues. The sequence came from a woman in her sixties who had been exposed to COVID-19. The chain is built from TRBV24-1 and TRBJ2-2, with TRBD1 identical over 7 bases. Material for sequencing was PBMCs or T cells enriched from blood (not recorded which). The CDR3 loop is CATSIGQVAGELFF. The CDR3 DNA is TGTGCCACCAGCATTGGACAGGTCGCCGGGGAGCTGTTTTTT.